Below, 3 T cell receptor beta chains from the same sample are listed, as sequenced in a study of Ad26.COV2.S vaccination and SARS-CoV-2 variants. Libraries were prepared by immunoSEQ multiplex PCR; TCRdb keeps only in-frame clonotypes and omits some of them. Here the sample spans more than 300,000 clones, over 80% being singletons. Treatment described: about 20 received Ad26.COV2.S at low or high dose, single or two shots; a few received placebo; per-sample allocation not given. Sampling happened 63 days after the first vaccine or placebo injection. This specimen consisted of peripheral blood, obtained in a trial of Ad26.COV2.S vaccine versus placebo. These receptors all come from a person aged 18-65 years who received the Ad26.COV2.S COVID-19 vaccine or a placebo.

The CDR3 here is CASSHFGGGESSYNSPLHF. The CDR3 nucleotides are TGTGCCAGCAGCCACTTCGGGGGAGGGGAGAGCTCCTATAATTCACCCCTCCACTTT. V is TRBV4-2 and J is TRBJ1-6; D perhaps matches TRBD1 (5 bases). This CDR3 has 19 amino acids. V lost 3 bases and J lost 0, with 18 bases in between. Germline values: CDR1 LGHNA, CDR2 YNFKEQ.

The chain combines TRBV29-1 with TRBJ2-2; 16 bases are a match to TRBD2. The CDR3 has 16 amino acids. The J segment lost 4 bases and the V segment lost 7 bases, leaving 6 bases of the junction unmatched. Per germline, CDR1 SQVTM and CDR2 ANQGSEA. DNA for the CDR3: TGCAGCGCCGGGACTAGCGGGGGGGCCGGCACCGGGGAGCTGTTTTTT. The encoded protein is CSAGTSGGAGTGELFF.

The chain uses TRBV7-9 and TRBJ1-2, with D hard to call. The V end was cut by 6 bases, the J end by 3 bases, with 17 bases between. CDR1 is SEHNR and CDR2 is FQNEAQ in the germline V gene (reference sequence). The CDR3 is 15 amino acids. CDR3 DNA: TGTGCCAGCAGTTCCCGAGACCTTGTCTACTATGGCTACACCTTC. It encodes CASSSRDLVYYGYTF.